This entry describes one TCR beta chain. Its antigen is unidentified. An end of the junction differs from the germline gene, which may be a read error. The germline V gene has CDR1 LNHNV and CDR2 YYDKDF (reference sequence). The CDR3 extends over 14 amino acids. Both TCR beta VDJ combination and CDR3 sequence profiling were carried out. Genomic DNA was the template for this profiling. TCRdb itself ran the reads through MiXCR, one entry per CDR3 protein. The repertoire includes 200,000 to 300,000 distinct CDR3 sequences, around 82% of them detected once, and approximately 40% sits in the top ten. CD8+CD57+ cell expansion had been shown by flow cytometry in patients chosen for sequencing. The source of the sample is a study of CD8+CD57+ T cells in acquired aplastic anemia. The overall study: Sorting CD4+ and CD8+ cells gave DNA averaging approximately 3 ug. Study-wide results and caveats: Controls and patients did not differ significantly in CD8+ Simpson's diversity. Patients and controls turned out to have approximately 29 CD8+ CDR3 sequences in common.

Input material: sorted CD4+, CD8+, or CD8+CD57+ T cells (not recorded which) from PBMCs. This receptor was taken from a human donor with aplastic anemia. The gene calls are TRBV15 and TRBJ2-3; D ambiguous. The CDR3 DNA is TGTGCCAGCAGCTGGGCGGCCGGTCCCGATACGCAGTATTTT. It codes for CASSWAAGPDTQYF.